This T cell receptor (beta chain) was observed in a study of T cells after yellow fever vaccination. Findings of the study overall: CD4 and CD8 compartments shared a small share of clonotypes. The secondary response showed a weaker magnitude and a faster peak, day 5 versus 15.

Generation of TCR cDNA used 5'RACE template switching (which added a universal primer site and UMIs). TCRdb recomputed calls from the 5' RACE reads with MiXCR, one row per CDR3 protein. The sample includes more than 300,000 distinct CDR3 sequences, approximately 4.3% of them seen just once. This clonotype was detected ten times or more. Its antigen is not known. Trimming took 6 bases from V and 6 from J, leaving 11 bases between them. The CDR3 is 13 residues long. CDR1 is SGHTA and CDR2 is FQGNSA in the germline V gene. The TCR comes from a young man who received the YFV17D yellow fever vaccine. This rearrangement joins TRBV7-2 to TRBJ1-4; no clear D gene. This sample comprised PBMCs, obtained 15 days after the yellow fever booster vaccination. Here the CDR3 DNA reads TGTGCCAGCAGGCGAGGGATGGATGAAAAACTGTTTTTT. Protein product: CASRRGMDEKLFF.